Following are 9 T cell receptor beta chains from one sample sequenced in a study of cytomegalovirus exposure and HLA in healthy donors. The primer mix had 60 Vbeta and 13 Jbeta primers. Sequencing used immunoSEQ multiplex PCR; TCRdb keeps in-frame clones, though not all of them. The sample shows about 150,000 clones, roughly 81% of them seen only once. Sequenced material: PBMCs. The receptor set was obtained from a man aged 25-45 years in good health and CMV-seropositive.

CDR3 in amino acids: CASSPLAGASGNEQFF. Here the CDR3 DNA reads TGTGCCAGCAGCCCTCTAGCGGGAGCGAGTGGCAATGAGCAGTTCTTC. The J gene is TRBJ2-1, the V gene TRBV9; 10 bases map to TRBD2. CDR3 length: 16 amino acids. Germline assignment: CDR1 SGDLS and CDR2 YYNGEE. Trimming took 4 bases from V and 6 from J; bases not matched to a gene: 10.

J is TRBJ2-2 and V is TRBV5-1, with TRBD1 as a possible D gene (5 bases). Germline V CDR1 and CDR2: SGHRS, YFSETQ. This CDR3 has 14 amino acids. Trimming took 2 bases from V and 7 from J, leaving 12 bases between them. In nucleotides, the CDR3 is TGCGCCAGCAGCTTTACAGGACCGGTCGGGGAGCTGTTTTTT. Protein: CASSFTGPVGELFF.

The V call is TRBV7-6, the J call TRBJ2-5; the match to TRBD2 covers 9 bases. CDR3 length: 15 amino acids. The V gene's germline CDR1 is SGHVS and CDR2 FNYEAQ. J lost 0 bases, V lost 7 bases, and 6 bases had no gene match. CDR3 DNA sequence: TGTGCCAGCACCCCGACTAGCGGTAACCAAGAGACCCAGTACTTC. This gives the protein CASTPTSGNQETQYF.

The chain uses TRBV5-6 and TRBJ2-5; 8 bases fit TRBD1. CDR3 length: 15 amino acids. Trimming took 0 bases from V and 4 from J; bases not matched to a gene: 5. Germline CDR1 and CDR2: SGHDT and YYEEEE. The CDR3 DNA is TGTGCCAGCAGCTTGGTTCCAGGGACAGGAGAGACCCAGTACTTC. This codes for CASSLVPGTGETQYF.

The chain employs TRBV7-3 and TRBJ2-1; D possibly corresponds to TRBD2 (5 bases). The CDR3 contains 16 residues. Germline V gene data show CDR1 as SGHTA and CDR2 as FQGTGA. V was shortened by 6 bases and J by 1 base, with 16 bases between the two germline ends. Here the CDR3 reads CASSLDGLESYNEQFF. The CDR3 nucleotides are TGTGCCAGCAGTTTAGACGGACTCGAATCCTACAATGAGCAGTTCTTC.

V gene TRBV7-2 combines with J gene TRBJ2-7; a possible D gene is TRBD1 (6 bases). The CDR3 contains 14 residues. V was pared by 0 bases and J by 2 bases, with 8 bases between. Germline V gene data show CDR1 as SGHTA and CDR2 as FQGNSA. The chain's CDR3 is CASSLADSPYEQYF. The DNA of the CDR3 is TGTGCCAGCAGCTTAGCGGACAGTCCCTACGAGCAGTACTTC.

For the CDR3, the DNA is TGTGCCAGCAGTAACCCGGGCACTGAAGCTTTCTTT. Protein product: CASSNPGTEAFF. The chain recombines TRBV5-5 with TRBJ1-1; D unresolved. From germline, CDR1 is SGHKS and CDR2 YYEKEE (reference sequence). The CDR3 covers 12 residues. V dropped 5 bases and J dropped 4 bases, with 9 bases sitting between them. Variable domain in full (rest from reference TRBV5-5 and TRBJ1-1): DAGVTQSPTHLIKTRGQQVTLRCSPISGHKSVSWYQQVLGQGPQFIFQYYEKEERGRGNFPDRFSARQFPNYSSELNVNALLLGDSALYLCASSNPGTEAFFGQGTRLTVV.

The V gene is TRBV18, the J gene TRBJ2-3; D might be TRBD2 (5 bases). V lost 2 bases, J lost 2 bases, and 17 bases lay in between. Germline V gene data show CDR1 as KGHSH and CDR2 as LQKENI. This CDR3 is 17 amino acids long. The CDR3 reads CASSPAASTTNTDTQYF. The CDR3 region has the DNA TGTGCCAGCTCACCAGCGGCTAGCACCACCAACACAGATACGCAGTATTTT.

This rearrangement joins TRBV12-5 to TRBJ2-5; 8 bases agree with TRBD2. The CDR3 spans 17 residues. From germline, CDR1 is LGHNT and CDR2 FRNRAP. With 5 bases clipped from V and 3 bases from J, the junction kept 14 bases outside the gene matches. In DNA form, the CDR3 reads TGTGCTAGTGGTAACCTGGGGGCGGGAGGATGGAAAGAGACCCAGTACTTC. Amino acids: CASGNLGAGGWKETQYF.